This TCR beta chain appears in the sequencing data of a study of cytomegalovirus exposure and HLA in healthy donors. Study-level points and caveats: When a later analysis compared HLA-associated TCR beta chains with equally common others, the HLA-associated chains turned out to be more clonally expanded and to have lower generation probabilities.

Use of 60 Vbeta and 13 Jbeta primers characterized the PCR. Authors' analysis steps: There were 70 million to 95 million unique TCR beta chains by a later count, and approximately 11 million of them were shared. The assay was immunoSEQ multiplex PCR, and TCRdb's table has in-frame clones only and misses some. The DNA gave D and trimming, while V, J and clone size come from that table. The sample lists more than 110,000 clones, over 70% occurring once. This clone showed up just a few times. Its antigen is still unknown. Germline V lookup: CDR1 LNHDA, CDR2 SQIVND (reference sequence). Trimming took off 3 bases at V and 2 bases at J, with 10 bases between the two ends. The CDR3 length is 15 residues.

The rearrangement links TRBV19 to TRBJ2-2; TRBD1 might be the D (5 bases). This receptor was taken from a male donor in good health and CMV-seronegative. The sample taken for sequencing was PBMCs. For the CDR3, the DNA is TGTGCCAGTAGTATGCAGGACATAAACACCGGGGAGCTGTTTTTT. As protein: CASSMQDINTGELFF.